The next 30 T cell receptor beta chains were all read from a single sample in a study of human T cells and chemical hapten exposure. Using its own MiXCR run on the RACE reads, TCRdb lists one record per CDR3 protein. The profile covers about 130,000 distinct CDR3 sequences, with roughly 9.5% appearing a single time and 1.5% to 2% taken by the ten largest. The time point was: healthy volunteer bleed at 2 weeks. Sequencing started from total RNA isolated from unfractionated whole blood. The specimen was whole blood. The receptors derive from a male donor in good health. Some clones in this sample may be carry-over from other donors' samples.

This clonotype was seen repeatedly, ten times or more. The rearrangement uses TRBV7-9 and TRBJ1-1, with TRBD1 matching 7 bases. The CDR3 is 13 amino acids. In germline, CDR1 is SEHNR, CDR2 FQNEAQ (reference sequence). V shed 3 bases, J shed 5 bases, and the junction held 3 bases outside the gene matches. CDR3 DNA: TGTGCCAGCAGCTTCGCAGGGGGGACTGAAGCTTTCTTT. Translated: CASSFAGGTEAFF. The complete variable domain, with remaining parts taken from reference TRBV7-9 and TRBJ1-1, reads DTGVSQNPRHKITKRGQNVTFRCDPISEHNRLYWYRQTLGQGPEFLTYFQNEAQLEKSRLLSDRFSAERPKGSFSTLEIQRTEQGDSAMYLCASSFAGGTEAFFGQGTRLTVV.

In its sample, this clonotype was seen a few times. The chain links TRBV2 to TRBJ2-3; possibly TRBD2 for D (6 bases). CDR3 length: 15 residues. Germline CDR1 and CDR2: SNHLY and FYNNEI. V gave up 6 bases and J gave up 0 bases, with 13 bases separating them. In DNA form, the CDR3 reads TGTGCCAGCAGCCGGGACTCCTATAGCACAGATACGCAGTATTTT. Translating gives CASSRDSYSTDTQYF.

In its sample, this clonotype was seen a few times. This chain joins TRBV6-5 and TRBJ2-5; D may be TRBD2 (5 bases). V shed 2 bases and J shed 1 base, with 14 bases lying between them. Germline values: CDR1 MNHEY, CDR2 SVGAGI. The CDR3 sequence is 16 residues long. In nucleotides, the CDR3 is TGTGCCAGCAGTTACCCCCGGGGTACCCCCCAAGAGACCCAGTACTTC. Its translation: CASSYPRGTPQETQYF.

This clonotype was recorded many times. The chain uses TRBV27 and TRBJ2-7; D is perhaps TRBD2 (6 bases). Germline V gene sequence: CDR1 MNHEY, CDR2 SMNVEV (reference sequence). CDR3 length: 15 residues. V lost 5 bases to trimming and J lost 6 bases, with 20 bases between them. Here the CDR3 reads CASSNDDARRGEQYF. The CDR3 nucleotides are TGTGCCAGCAGTAACGATGACGCGAGGCGGGGCGAGCAGTACTTC.

This clonotype has more than one count but fewer than ten. This sequence joins TRBV2 and TRBJ2-7, with D perhaps matching TRBD1 or TRBD2 (5 bases each). Trimming shortened V by 7 bases and J by 2 bases, and 21 bases separated the two germline ends. The V gene's germline CDR1 is SNHLY and CDR2 FYNNEI. The CDR3 contains 16 residues. The CDR3 here is CASIRNRDGFTYEQYF. In nucleotides, the CDR3 is TGTGCCAGCATTAGAAACCGGGACGGATTTACCTACGAGCAGTACTTC.

The V gene is TRBV15, the J gene TRBJ1-1; D is uncertain. The CDR3 sequence is 20 residues long. Germline values: CDR1 LNHNV, CDR2 YYDKDF (reference sequence). Trimming removed 1 base at V and 0 bases at J, with 24 bases between. This CDR3 is CATSRVVGHALGVLNTEAFF. The CDR3 DNA follows: TGTGCCACCAGCAGAGTTGTAGGGCACGCCCTGGGAGTGTTGAACACTGAAGCTTTCTTT.

A few counts support this clonotype. V is TRBV27 and J is TRBJ2-1; 9 positions match TRBD2. V shed 1 base, J shed 8 bases, and the junction held 6 bases outside the gene matches. This CDR3 contains 15 residues. CDR1 and CDR2 (germline): MNHEY, SMNVEV (reference sequence). The CDR3 protein is CASSLLVAGVYEQFF. Written as DNA, the CDR3 is TGTGCCAGCAGTTTATTGGTAGCGGGAGTGTATGAGCAGTTCTTC.

In this sample, this clonotype turned up a few times. The chain couples TRBV28 to TRBJ2-7; either TRBD1 or TRBD2 may fit D (5 bases each). Per germline, CDR1 MDHEN and CDR2 SYDVKM. Trimming left V 5 bases short and J 3 bases short, with 17 bases between. The CDR3 sequence is 15 residues long. CDR3 sequence: CASSPGPRGDYEQYF. In nucleotides, the CDR3 is TGTGCCAGCAGTCCTGGGCCTAGGGGAGACTACGAGCAGTACTTC.

A single count supports this clonotype. The chain joins TRBV7-9 to TRBJ1-1; 8 bases match TRBD1. Trimming cost V 4 bases and J 5 bases; bases outside gene matches: 3. Germline V lookup: CDR1 SEHNR, CDR2 FQNEAQ (reference sequence). The CDR3 is made up of 13 amino acids. CDR3 sequence (DNA): TGTGCCAGCAGCTCGGACAGGGCTACTGAAGCTTTCTTT. Its protein product is CASSSDRATEAFF.

This clonotype was picked up a small number of times. The chain joins TRBV7-9 to TRBJ2-7; D tentatively fits TRBD1 or TRBD2 (5 bases each). Germline CDR1 SEHNR, CDR2 FQNEAQ (reference sequence). V was cut by 7 bases and J by 2 bases, with 15 bases left in between. This CDR3 is built from 14 residues. This chain's CDR3 is CASNAGAQTYEQYF. The CDR3, as DNA: TGTGCCAGCAACGCCGGGGCACAAACCTACGAGCAGTACTTC. Filled out from reference TRBV7-9 and TRBJ2-7, the complete variable domain reads DTGVSQNPRHKITKRGQNVTFRCDPISEHNRLYWYRQTLGQGPEFLTYFQNEAQLEKSRLLSDRFSAERPKGSFSTLEIQRTEQGDSAMYLCASNAGAQTYEQYFGPGTRLTVT.

This chain connects TRBV5-4 to TRBJ1-1, with D unclear. CDR1 is SGHNT, CDR2 YYREEE, per germline (reference sequence). With 4 bases removed from V and 4 bases from J, the gap between germline ends came to 23 bases. This CDR3 is 17 amino acids long. The chain's CDR3 is CASSGFYGSTSSTEAFF. The CDR3 DNA reads TGTGCCAGCAGCGGGTTTTACGGGTCTACGTCTTCCACTGAAGCTTTCTTT.

J is TRBJ2-3 and V is TRBV6-5; D is unclear. The CDR3 runs to 16 residues. Trimming took off 3 bases at V and 0 bases at J, with 13 bases between the two ends. CDR1 is MNHEY, CDR2 SVGAGI, per germline. CDR3 DNA sequence: TGTGCCAGCAGTTATAGGCTCGCCGCTAGCACAGATACGCAGTATTTT. This encodes CASSYRLAASTDTQYF.

The table lists this clonotype with a few counts. The chain combines TRBV20-1 with TRBJ2-7, with TRBD1 matching over 7 bases. CDR1 and CDR2 (germline): DFQATT, SNEGSKA (reference sequence). This CDR3 spans 15 amino acids. V was pared by 0 bases and J by 2 bases, with 7 bases of the junction left unmatched. The DNA of the CDR3 is TGCAGTGCTAGAGATCAGGGACAGCCTACCTACGAGCAGTACTTC. It codes for CSARDQGQPTYEQYF.

This clonotype was picked up a small number of times. V gene TRBV2 combines with J gene TRBJ2-1; TRBD2 is a possible D gene (6 bases). Germline CDR1 SNHLY, CDR2 FYNNEI. This CDR3 has 14 residues. V was trimmed by 8 bases and J by 10 bases, leaving 21 bases between them. This chain's CDR3 is CASDVGQAAGEQFF. CDR3 DNA sequence: TGTGCCAGCGATGTCGGGCAGGCCGCGGGGGAGCAGTTCTTC.

The table lists this clonotype with a few counts. The rearrangement uses TRBV15 and TRBJ2-7; D is possibly TRBD1 (5 bases). Germline CDR1 is LNHNV and CDR2 is YYDKDF (reference sequence). The germline V and J ends were trimmed by 0 bases and 3 bases, with 15 bases remaining between them. This CDR3 is built from 16 residues. As DNA, the CDR3 is TGTGCCACCAGCAGAGACAGGGCCCAATACGTCTACGAGCAGTACTTC. The encoded protein is CATSRDRAQYVYEQYF.

This clonotype was counted a few times. CDR3 sequence reads: CASSITGTGGHYEQYF. The CDR3 DNA reads as TGCGCCAGCAGCATAACCGGGACAGGGGGCCATTACGAGCAGTACTTC. J is TRBJ2-7 and V is TRBV5-1; 12 positions agree with TRBD1. Looked up from germline, CDR1 is SGHRS and CDR2 is YFSETQ. The CDR3 contains 16 residues. Trimming at V came to 4 bases and at J to 4 bases, leaving 9 bases not matched to a gene.

At least ten counts were recorded for this clonotype. The chain carries TRBV7-8 and TRBJ2-3; D is undetermined. V shed 2 bases and J shed 6 bases, with 9 bases lying between them. The CDR3 runs 13 residues. The germline V gene has CDR1 SGHVS and CDR2 FQNEAQ. CDR3 residues: CASSLYGLDTQYF. In DNA form, the CDR3 reads TGTGCCAGCAGCTTATATGGCTTGGATACGCAGTATTTT.

There are a few counts of this clonotype. V is TRBV9 and J is TRBJ2-1; TRBD2 matches 8 bases. With V trimmed by 3 bases and J by 5 bases, 7 bases remained unmatched. Germline values: CDR1 SGDLS, CDR2 YYNGEE. This CDR3 spans 15 amino acids. The CDR3 sequence is CASSDGLALNNEQFF. As DNA, the CDR3 is TGTGCCAGCAGCGACGGACTAGCACTTAACAATGAGCAGTTCTTC.

This clonotype was seen ten or more times. The chain couples TRBV29-1 to TRBJ1-1; D uncertain. The germline V gene has CDR1 SQVTM and CDR2 ANQGSEA. The CDR3 runs 11 residues. V lost 7 bases, J lost 5 bases, and 11 bases lay in between. DNA of the CDR3: TGCAGCGGTCAGGAAGATACTGAAGCTTTCTTT. Translated, it gives CSGQEDTEAFF.

The genes are TRBV5-1 and TRBJ2-3, with D unclear. V was trimmed by 2 bases and J by 3 bases, leaving 7 bases between them. Germline CDR1 reads SGHRS; CDR2 reads YFSETQ. This CDR3 has 13 residues. DNA for the CDR3: TGCGCCAGCAGCTTCGAGAGGACAGATACGCAGTATTTT. Residues: CASSFERTDTQYF.

The sample holds a few counts of this clonotype. The chain has TRBV7-9 and TRBJ2-3; D gene ambiguous. This CDR3 contains 14 residues. V shed 2 bases and J shed 5 bases, with 11 bases lying between them. The germline V gene has CDR1 SEHNR and CDR2 FQNEAQ (reference sequence). In nucleotides, the CDR3 is TGTGCCAGCAGCTTAATGGAGTCAGAAGATACGCAGTATTTT. Its translation: CASSLMESEDTQYF.

This clonotype has just a few counts. The chain carries TRBV6-5 and TRBJ2-6, with a possible D match to TRBD1 (5 bases). The CDR3 consists of 15 residues. The V end was cut by 6 bases, the J end by 0 bases, with 9 bases between. CDR1 is MNHEY, CDR2 SVGAGI, per germline. The CDR3 bases are TGTGCCAGCAGGACAGACCTCTCTGGGGCCAACGTCCTGACTTTC. Translated, it gives CASRTDLSGANVLTF.

This clonotype showed up just a few times. For the CDR3, the DNA is TGCAGTGCTTTCGACGCGGCCGTGGGGCACACCATATATTTT. Its protein is CSAFDAAVGHTIYF. The chain uses TRBV20-1 and TRBJ1-3; D perhaps matches TRBD1 (5 bases). This CDR3 has 14 amino acids. V was clipped by 5 bases and J by 8 bases, with 19 bases between them. Germline V CDR1 and CDR2: DFQATT, SNEGSKA (reference sequence).

The chain has TRBV28 and TRBJ1-6; D is undetermined. Germline V gives CDR1 MDHEN, CDR2 SYDVKM. V was cut by 2 bases and J by 6 bases, with 11 bases left in between. The CDR3 is made up of 15 amino acids. The CDR3 sequence: CASSLLRAPNSPLHF. CDR3 nucleotides: TGTGCCAGCAGTTTACTCCGGGCCCCTAATTCACCCCTCCACTTT. The full variable domain, completed using reference TRBV28 and TRBJ1-6, is DVKVTQSSRYLVKRTGEKVFLECVQDMDHENMFWYRQDPGLGLRLIYFSYDVKMKEKGDIPEGYSVSREKKERFSLILESASTNQTSMYLCASSLLRAPNSPLHFGNGTRLTVT.

This clonotype was found a few times. This chain uses TRBV4-1 with TRBJ2-1; 8 bases fit TRBD2. Germline CDR1 reads MGHRA; CDR2 reads YSYEKL. This CDR3 is 15 amino acids long. The ends lost 6 bases at V and 4 bases at J; junction bases unmatched: 8. The CDR3 sequence is CASRVGGAPYNEQFF. The DNA of the CDR3 is TGCGCCAGCAGGGTCGGGGGGGCCCCTTACAATGAGCAGTTCTTC.

Many counts were recorded for this clonotype. The gene calls are TRBV7-2 and TRBJ2-7, with TRBD2 matching 10 bases. In germline, CDR1 is SGHTA, CDR2 FQGNSA. The junction had 6 bases not matched to a gene; V was cut back by 2 bases and J by 5 bases. The CDR3 length is 15 residues. The CDR3 spells CASSLLAGAPDEQYF. The DNA for the CDR3 is TGTGCCAGCAGCTTACTAGCGGGAGCCCCAGACGAGCAGTACTTC. Complete variable domain (other parts from reference TRBV7-2 and TRBJ2-7): GAGVSQSPSNKVTEKGKDVELRCDPISGHTALYWYRQSLGQGLEFLIYFQGNSAPDKSGLPSDRFSAERTGGSVSTLTIQRTQQEDSAVYLCASSLLAGAPDEQYFGPGTRLTVT.

CDR3 sequence (DNA): TGTGCCAGCAGTCCTACGGGAGTTAAGATTCAGCCCCAGCATTTT. This sequence encodes CASSPTGVKIQPQHF. The chain employs TRBV12-3 or TRBV12-4 and TRBJ1-5, with D hard to call. V gave up 5 bases and J gave up 6 bases, with 17 bases separating them. The length of the CDR3 is 15 residues.

This clonotype came up a few times. This chain connects TRBV7-8 to TRBJ2-7; 7 bases agree with TRBD2. CDR1 is SGHVS and CDR2 is FQNEAQ in the germline V gene. The CDR3 is 14 residues long. The V gene end was trimmed by 5 bases and the J gene end by 7 bases; junction bases not matched to a gene: 11. CDR3 in DNA: TGTGCCAGCAGCAACGACTCAGCGGGAAAAGAGCAGTACTTC. Its translation: CASSNDSAGKEQYF. Variable domain in full (rest from reference TRBV7-8 and TRBJ2-7): GAGVSQSPRYKVAKRGQDVALRCDPISGHVSLFWYQQALGQGPEFLTYFQNEAQLDKSGLPSDRFFAERPEGSVSTLKIQRTQQEDSAVYLCASSNDSAGKEQYFGPGTRLTVT.

This clonotype has more than one count but fewer than ten. The chain couples TRBV4-3 to TRBJ1-3; a possible D gene is TRBD1 (5 bases). Trimming left V 0 bases short and J 4 bases short, with 16 bases between. The CDR3 sequence is 17 residues long. The germline CDR1 and CDR2 sequences are LGHNA and YSLEER. The CDR3 region is CASSQDRGAGSGNTIYF. CDR3 nucleotide sequence: TGCGCCAGCAGCCAAGATCGAGGTGCAGGGTCAGGAAACACCATATATTTT.

This chain joins TRBV29-1 and TRBJ1-1; no clear D gene. Germline V gives CDR1 SQVTM, CDR2 ANQGSEA. CDR3 size: 15 residues. The V and J ends lost 0 bases and 1 base respectively, with 12 bases between them. The CDR3 reads CSVEDLTGGNTEAFF. In DNA form, the CDR3 reads TGCAGCGTTGAAGATCTCACTGGCGGGAACACTGAAGCTTTCTTT. The entire variable domain, with the rest obtained from reference TRBV29-1 and TRBJ1-1, is as follows: SAVISQKPSRDICQRGTSLTIQCQVDSQVTMMFWYRQQPGQSLTLIATANQGSEATYESGFVIDKFPISRPNLTFSTLTVSNMSPEDSSIYLCSVEDLTGGNTEAFFGQGTRLTVV.